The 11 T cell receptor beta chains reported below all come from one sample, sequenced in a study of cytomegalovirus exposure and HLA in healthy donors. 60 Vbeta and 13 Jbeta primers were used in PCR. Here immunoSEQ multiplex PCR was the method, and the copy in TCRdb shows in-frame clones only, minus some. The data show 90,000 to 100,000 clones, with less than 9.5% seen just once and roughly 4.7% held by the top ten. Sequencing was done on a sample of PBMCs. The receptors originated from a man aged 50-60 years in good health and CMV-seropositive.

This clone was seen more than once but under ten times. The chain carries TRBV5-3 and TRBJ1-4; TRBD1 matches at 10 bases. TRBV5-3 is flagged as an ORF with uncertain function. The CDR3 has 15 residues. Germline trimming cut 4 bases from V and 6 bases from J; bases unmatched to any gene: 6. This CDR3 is CARSPDRGRDEKLFF. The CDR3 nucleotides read TGTGCCAGAAGCCCTGACAGGGGGCGCGATGAAAAACTGTTTTTT.

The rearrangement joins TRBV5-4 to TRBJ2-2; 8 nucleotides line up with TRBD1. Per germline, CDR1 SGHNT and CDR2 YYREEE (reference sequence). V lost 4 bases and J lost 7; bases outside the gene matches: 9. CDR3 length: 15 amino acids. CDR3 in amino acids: CASSRTRGQGGELFF. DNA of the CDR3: TGTGCCAGCAGCCGAACCAGGGGGCAGGGCGGGGAGCTGTTTTTT. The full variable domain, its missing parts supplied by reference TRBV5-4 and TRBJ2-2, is ETGVTQSPTHLIKTRGQQVTLRCSSQSGHNTVSWYQQALGQGPQFIFQYYREEENGRGNFPPRFSGLQFPNYSSELNVNALELDDSALYLCASSRTRGQGGELFFGEGSRLTVL.

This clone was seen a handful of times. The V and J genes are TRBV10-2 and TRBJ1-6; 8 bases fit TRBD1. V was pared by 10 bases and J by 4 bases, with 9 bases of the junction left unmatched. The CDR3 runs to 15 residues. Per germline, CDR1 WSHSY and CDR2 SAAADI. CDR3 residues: CATGGREGYNSPLHF. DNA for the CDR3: TGCGCCACAGGGGGCAGGGAAGGATATAATTCACCCCTCCACTTT.

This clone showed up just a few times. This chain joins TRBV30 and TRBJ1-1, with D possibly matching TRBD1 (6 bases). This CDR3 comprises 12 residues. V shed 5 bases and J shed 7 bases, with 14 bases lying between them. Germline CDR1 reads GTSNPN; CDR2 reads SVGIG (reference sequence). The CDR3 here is CAWDRTAHEAFF. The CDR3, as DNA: TGTGCCTGGGACCGGACAGCGCATGAAGCTTTCTTT.

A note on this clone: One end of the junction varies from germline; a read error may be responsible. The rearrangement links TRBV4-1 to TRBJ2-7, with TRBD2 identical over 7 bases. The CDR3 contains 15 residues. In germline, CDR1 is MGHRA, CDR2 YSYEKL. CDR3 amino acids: CASSQETSAQYEKYF. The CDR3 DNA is TGCGCCAGCAGCCAAGAAACTAGCGCCCAATACGAGAAGTACTTT.

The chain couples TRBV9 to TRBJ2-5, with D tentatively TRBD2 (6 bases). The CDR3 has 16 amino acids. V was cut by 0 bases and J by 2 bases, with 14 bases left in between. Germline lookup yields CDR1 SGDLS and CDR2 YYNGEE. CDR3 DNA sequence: TGTGCCAGCAGCGTAGCCTCAAGCGGGCGTCAAGAGACCCAGTACTTC. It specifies CASSVASSGRQETQYF.

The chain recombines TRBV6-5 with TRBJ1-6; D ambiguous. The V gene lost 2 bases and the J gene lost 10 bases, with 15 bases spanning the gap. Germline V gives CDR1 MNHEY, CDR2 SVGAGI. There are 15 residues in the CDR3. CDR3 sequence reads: CASSYEEGSGSPLHF. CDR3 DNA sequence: TGTGCCAGCAGTTACGAGGAGGGATCGGGATCACCCCTCCACTTT.

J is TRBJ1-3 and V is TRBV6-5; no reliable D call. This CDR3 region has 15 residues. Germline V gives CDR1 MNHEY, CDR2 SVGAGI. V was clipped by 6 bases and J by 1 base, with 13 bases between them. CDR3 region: CASRENGVSGNTIYF. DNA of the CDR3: TGTGCCAGCAGGGAGAACGGAGTTTCTGGAAACACCATATATTTT.

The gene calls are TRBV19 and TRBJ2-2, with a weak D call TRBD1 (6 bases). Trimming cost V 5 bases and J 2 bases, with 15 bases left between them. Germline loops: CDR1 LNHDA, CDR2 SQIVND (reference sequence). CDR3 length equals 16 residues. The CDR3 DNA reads TGTGCCAGTAGTCCCAACCCTGGGACAAACACCGGGGAGCTGTTTTTT. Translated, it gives CASSPNPGTNTGELFF.

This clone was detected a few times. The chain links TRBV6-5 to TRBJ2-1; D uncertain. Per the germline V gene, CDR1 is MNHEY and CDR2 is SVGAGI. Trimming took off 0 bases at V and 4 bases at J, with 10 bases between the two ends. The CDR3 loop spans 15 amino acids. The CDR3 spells CASSYSSSRYNEQFF. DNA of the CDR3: TGTGCCAGCAGTTACTCGAGCTCTAGATACAATGAGCAGTTCTTC.

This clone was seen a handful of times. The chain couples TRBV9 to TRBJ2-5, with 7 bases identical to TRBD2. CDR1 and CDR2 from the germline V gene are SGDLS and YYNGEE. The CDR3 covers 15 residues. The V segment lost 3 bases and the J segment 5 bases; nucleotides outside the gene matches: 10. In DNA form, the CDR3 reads TGTGCCAGCAGCGATGCGGGAGAGGGAGGGGAGACCCAGTACTTC. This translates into CASSDAGEGGETQYF.